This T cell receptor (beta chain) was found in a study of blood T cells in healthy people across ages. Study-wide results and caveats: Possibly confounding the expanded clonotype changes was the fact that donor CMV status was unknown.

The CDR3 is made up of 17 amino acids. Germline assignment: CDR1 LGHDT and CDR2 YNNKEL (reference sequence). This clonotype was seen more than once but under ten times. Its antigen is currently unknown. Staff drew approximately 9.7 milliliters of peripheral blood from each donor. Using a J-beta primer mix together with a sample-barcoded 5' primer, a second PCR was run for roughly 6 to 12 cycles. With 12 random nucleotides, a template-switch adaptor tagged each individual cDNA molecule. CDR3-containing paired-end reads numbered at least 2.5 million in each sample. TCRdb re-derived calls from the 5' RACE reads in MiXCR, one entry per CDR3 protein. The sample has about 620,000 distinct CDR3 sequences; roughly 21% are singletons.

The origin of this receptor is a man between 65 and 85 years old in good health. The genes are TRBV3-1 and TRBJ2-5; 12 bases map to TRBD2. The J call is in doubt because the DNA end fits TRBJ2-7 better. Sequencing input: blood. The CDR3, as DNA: TGTGCCAGCAACCGACCGGGACTAGCGGGTTTGTCTTACGAGCAGTACTTC. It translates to CASNRPGLAGLSYEQYF.